Presented here are 7 T cell receptor beta chains from one specimen sequenced in a study of shared clonotypes between healthy human individuals. Assay: immunoSEQ multiplex PCR; the TCRdb copy retains only in-frame clones and omits some. The sample lists about 2.4 million clones, 93% occurring once. Source material: naive CD4+ T cells from PBMCs. Subset indicated: CD45RA+ positively selected. The origin of the receptors is a man younger than 30 in good health. Some clones in this sample may be carry-over from other donors' samples.

This clone was counted a single time. The chain uses TRBV5-1 and TRBJ2-3; 7 nucleotides agree with TRBD1. Germline loops: CDR1 SGHRS, CDR2 YFSETQ. The trim removed 3 bases at V and 6 bases at J, leaving 13 bases unmatched. CDR3 length: 16 amino acids. The DNA for the CDR3 is TGCGCCAGCAGCTCGCGACCACGACAGGGATCGGATACGCAGTATTTT. Amino acid sequence: CASSSRPRQGSDTQYF. Together with reference TRBV5-1 and TRBJ2-3, the CDR3 gives the full variable domain: KAGVTQTPRYLIKTRGQQVTLSCSPISGHRSVSWYQQTPGQGLQFLFEYFSETQRNKGNFPGRFSGRQFSNSRSEMNVSTLELGDSALYLCASSSRPRQGSDTQYFGPGTRLTVL.

The V call is TRBV30, the J call TRBJ2-1; perhaps TRBD1 as D (6 bases). This CDR3 contains 11 residues. V dropped 5 bases and J dropped 7 bases, with 9 bases sitting between them. Germline lookup yields CDR1 GTSNPN and CDR2 SVGIG (reference sequence). DNA of the CDR3: TGTGCCTGGGAAAGGGGGAATGAGCAGTTCTTC. Protein product: CAWERGNEQFF.

V usage is TRBV5-1 and J usage is TRBJ1-1, with no clear D. Between the trimmed V and J ends, which lost 4 bases and 5 bases, there was a span of 18 bases. The germline CDR1 and CDR2 sequences are SGHRS and YFSETQ. The CDR3 totals 15 residues. This chain's CDR3 is CASSHRAVEGTEAFF. The DNA of the CDR3 is TGCGCCAGCAGCCATCGGGCTGTCGAAGGGACTGAAGCTTTCTTT.

The chain couples TRBV5-1 to TRBJ1-4; no clear D gene. Germline lookup yields CDR1 SGHRS and CDR2 YFSETQ. V lost 1 base and J 8 bases, leaving 15 bases between the germline ends. CDR3 length equals 15 residues. The CDR3 DNA reads as TGCGCCAGCAGCTTGAGACAAGAGGGAAACGAAAAACTGTTTTTT. Protein product: CASSLRQEGNEKLFF.

The CDR3 DNA sequence: TGTGCCAGCAGTGGCATCCAAGGGGGCTCCGAGCAGTACTTC. Protein sequence: CASSGIQGGSEQYF. V gene TRBV6-4 combines with J gene TRBJ2-7, with 7 nucleotides matching TRBD1. CDR1 MRHNA and CDR2 SNTAGT come from the germline V gene. The CDR3 length is 14 residues. Trimming cost V 4 bases and J 6 bases; bases outside gene matches: 9.

This chain links TRBV2 with TRBJ1-5; a weak D match, TRBD1 (6 bases). This CDR3 has 15 amino acids. Germline CDR1 SNHLY, CDR2 FYNNEI. The V and J ends lost 3 bases and 9 bases respectively, with 18 bases between them. The CDR3 is CASSEKQGAIWPQHF. The CDR3 DNA sequence: TGTGCCAGCAGTGAGAAACAGGGCGCAATTTGGCCCCAGCATTTT.

This chain connects TRBV18 to TRBJ2-7, with 13 bases aligning to TRBD2. Losses at the gene ends were 8 bases for V and 5 bases for J; bases not matched to a gene: 0. CDR1 and CDR2 (germline): KGHSH, LQKENI. The CDR3 has 12 residues. The CDR3 sequence is CASGTSGNEQYF. The CDR3, as DNA: TGTGCCAGCGGGACTAGCGGGAACGAGCAGTACTTC.